The 26 T cell receptor beta chains presented below share a single source sample, sequenced in a study of Graves' ophthalmopathy and Graves' hyperthyroidism. RNA transcripts provided the template for amplifying TCR beta CDR3 regions. An initial RT-PCR round employing HTBI primers preceded a second-round multiplex PCR. MiXCR, applied by TCRdb to the multiplex PCR reads, yields one record per CDR3 protein. The repertoire includes roughly 170,000 distinct CDR3 sequences, around two fifths of them detected once, and 8% to 9% sits in the top ten. The material sequenced was peripheral blood. Receptor source: a man younger than 40 with Graves' ophthalmopathy.

This clonotype was seen many times. The chain recombines TRBV18 with TRBJ2-7, with 9 bases identical to TRBD1. Per the germline V gene, CDR1 is KGHSH and CDR2 is LQKENI. V shed 4 bases and J 9 bases; nucleotides not matched to a gene: 13. This CDR3 is built from 15 residues. The CDR3 DNA reads TGTGCCAGCTCACTCTCCTCCGGGACAGGGCTAAGGCAGTACTTC. Its translation: CASSLSSGTGLRQYF.

This clonotype has at least ten counts. The chain has TRBV30 and TRBJ1-2; TRBD1 matches at 8 bases. Germline loops: CDR1 GTSNPN, CDR2 SVGIG (reference sequence). Trimming removed 5 bases from V and 4 bases from J; junction bases left unmatched: 9. This CDR3 is built from 14 residues. The CDR3 DNA reads as TGTGCCTGGCTACGAGGACAGGGAGGCTATGGCTACACCTTC. Residues: CAWLRGQGGYGYTF.

There are many counts of this clonotype. The J gene is TRBJ2-7, the V gene TRBV10-3; D unclear. This CDR3 spans 14 amino acids. V was clipped by 2 bases and J by 3 bases, with 11 bases between them. CDR1 and CDR2 from the germline V gene are ENHRY and SYGVKD. Here the CDR3 reads CAISERQLNYEQYF. The CDR3 DNA sequence: TGTGCCATCAGTGAGCGGCAGTTAAACTACGAGCAGTACTTC.

This clonotype has a count of ten or more. The chain employs TRBV3-1 and TRBJ1-2, with D hard to call. CDR1 is LGHDT and CDR2 is YNNKEL in the germline V gene (reference sequence). V dropped 3 bases and J dropped 4 bases, with 6 bases sitting between them. CDR3 size: 12 residues. Written as DNA, the CDR3 is TGTGCCAGCAGCCATGCGGCCTATGGCTACACCTTC. Its protein product is CASSHAAYGYTF.

This clonotype came up many times. V is TRBV28 and J is TRBJ2-7; 9 bases match TRBD1. The germline V gene encodes CDR1 MDHEN and CDR2 SYDVKM. The junction had 8 bases not matched to a gene; V was cut back by 4 bases and J by 4 bases. This CDR3 has 15 amino acids. CDR3 in DNA: TGTGCCAGCAGTTCGGGGACAGGGCGACCGTACGAGCAGTACTTC. Its translation: CASSSGTGRPYEQYF. The whole variable domain, filled in from reference TRBV28 and TRBJ2-7, reads DVKVTQSSRYLVKRTGEKVFLECVQDMDHENMFWYRQDPGLGLRLIYFSYDVKMKEKGDIPEGYSVSREKKERFSLILESASTNQTSMYLCASSSGTGRPYEQYFGPGTRLTVT.

The chain is built from TRBV12-3 or TRBV12-4 and TRBJ1-2; perhaps TRBD1 as D (6 bases). The CDR3 sequence is 16 residues long. Trimming removed 2 bases from V and 4 bases from J, with 17 bases in between. CDR3 amino acids: CASSLRASQGGYGYTF. Here the CDR3 DNA reads TGTGCCAGCAGTTTACGGGCTTCACAGGGAGGCTATGGCTACACCTTC.

This clonotype was seen repeatedly, ten times or more. The rearrangement links TRBV19 to TRBJ1-1; no reliable D call. This CDR3 spans 14 amino acids. V gave up 1 base and J gave up 7 bases, with 13 bases separating them. Germline V gives CDR1 LNHDA, CDR2 SQIVND (reference sequence). The CDR3 sequence: CASSIGRLGIEAFF. DNA for the CDR3: TGTGCCAGTAGTATAGGCCGCTTGGGGATTGAAGCTTTCTTT.

This chain connects TRBV28 to TRBJ2-7; no reliable D call. The ends were cut back, 5 bases at V and 7 bases at J, with 18 bases in the middle. The germline V gene has CDR1 MDHEN and CDR2 SYDVKM. The CDR3 covers 14 residues. The CDR3 loop is CASSPLGLGGEQYF. In DNA form, the CDR3 reads TGTGCCAGCAGTCCCCTAGGTTTAGGTGGGGAGCAGTACTTC.

This clonotype has ten or more counts. CDR3: CASSTSMNTEAFF. The CDR3 nucleotides are TGTGCCAGCAGTACAAGTATGAACACTGAAGCTTTCTTT. The chain uses TRBV12-3 or TRBV12-4 and TRBJ1-1, with D uncertain. Trimming took 5 bases from V and 0 from J, leaving 7 bases between them. The CDR3 contains 13 residues.

The table lists this clonotype with many counts. V gene TRBV6-1 combines with J gene TRBJ2-7; D gene ambiguous. The V gene's germline CDR1 is MNHNS and CDR2 SASEGT. The CDR3 totals 14 residues. The V and J ends lost 3 bases and 2 bases respectively, with 11 bases between them. The CDR3 DNA follows: TGTGCCAGCAGTGACAGGTACCAAACCTACGAGCAGTACTTC. This translates into CASSDRYQTYEQYF.

In its sample, this clonotype was seen many times. The chain employs TRBV4-1 and TRBJ1-2, with 8 bases identical to TRBD1. The junction had 7 bases not matched to a gene; V was cut back by 3 bases and J by 1 base. CDR3 size: 16 residues. Germline V gives CDR1 MGHRA, CDR2 YSYEKL. For the CDR3, the DNA is TGCGCCAGCAGCCATCCGGACAGGGTGCTTAACTATGGCTACACCTTC. Protein: CASSHPDRVLNYGYTF.

This clonotype has ten or more counts. This sequence joins TRBV20-1 and TRBJ1-5; D is undetermined. V lost 1 base, J lost 3 bases, and 10 bases lay in between. CDR1 and CDR2 from the germline V gene are DFQATT and SNEGSKA (reference sequence). The CDR3 consists of 14 residues. CDR3 sequence: CSARAAAPNQPQHF. CDR3 DNA: TGCAGTGCTAGAGCGGCTGCTCCCAATCAGCCCCAGCATTTT.

The V and J genes are TRBV12-3 or TRBV12-4 and TRBJ2-5, with 9 bases fitting TRBD1. J was trimmed by 3 bases and V by 4 bases; bases with no gene match: 6. The length of the CDR3 is 15 residues. The CDR3 loop is CASSSSRTGEETQYF. For the CDR3, the DNA is TGTGCCAGCAGTTCCTCCCGGACAGGGGAAGAGACCCAGTACTTC.

CDR3 DNA sequence: TGTGCCAGCAGTTTGCTCGACAGGGAGGGTTACGAGCAGTACTTC. It specifies CASSLLDREGYEQYF. J is TRBJ2-5 and V is TRBV28; perhaps D is TRBD1 or TRBD2 (7 bases each). The tail of the sequence fits TRBJ2-7 better, so the J call may be wrong. The CDR3 has 15 amino acids. The germline V gene encodes CDR1 MDHEN and CDR2 SYDVKM.

This clonotype was found many times. The chain couples TRBV4-1 to TRBJ2-4, with no clear D. The CDR3 runs 17 residues. The germline CDR1 and CDR2 sequences are MGHRA and YSYEKL. V lost 1 base, J lost 0 bases, and 13 bases lay in between. The CDR3 is CASSQVLGNLAKNIQYF. CDR3 nucleotides: TGCGCCAGCAGCCAAGTATTGGGGAATCTAGCCAAAAACATTCAGTACTTC.

The chain uses TRBV6-1 and TRBJ1-2, with D unresolved. Per the germline V gene, CDR1 is MNHNS and CDR2 is SASEGT. The CDR3 sequence is 13 residues long. Trimming took 6 bases from V and 4 from J, leaving 12 bases between them. The CDR3 nucleotides read TGTGCCAGCAGCAAAAGGGATGGCTATGGCTACACCTTC. It codes for CASSKRDGYGYTF.

This clonotype has at least ten counts. J is TRBJ1-1 and V is TRBV19; TRBD1 is a possible D gene (6 bases). This CDR3 is built from 14 residues. CDR1 and CDR2 from the germline V gene are LNHDA and SQIVND (reference sequence). V was clipped by 3 bases and J by 4 bases, with 12 bases between them. The CDR3 region is CASSMYGGPTEAFF. In nucleotides, the CDR3 is TGTGCCAGTAGTATGTACGGGGGCCCCACTGAAGCTTTCTTT.

This clonotype appeared many times. The rearrangement uses TRBV9 and TRBJ2-2; D call uncertain. In germline, CDR1 is SGDLS, CDR2 YYNGEE. This CDR3 region has 14 residues. V shed 3 bases and J shed 0 bases, with 6 bases lying between them. CDR3 nucleotide sequence: TGTGCCAGCAGCGACTACACGAACACCGGGGAGCTGTTTTTT. Translation gives CASSDYTNTGELFF.

Ten or more counts support this clonotype. The missing conserved phenylalanine or tryptophan at the end of this CDR3 makes a read error likely. The V and J genes are TRBV9 and TRBJ1-2; TRBD1 agrees at 12 bases. J lost 7 bases, V lost 3 bases, and 4 bases had no gene match. This CDR3 has 14 residues. Germline V gene sequence: CDR1 SGDLS, CDR2 YYNGEE. The CDR3 loop is CASSASGQGAGYTS. CDR3 DNA: TGTGCCAGCAGCGCCTCGGGACAGGGGGCTGGCTACACCTCC.

This clonotype was picked up many times. This rearrangement joins TRBV10-3 to TRBJ2-7; the match to TRBD2 covers 13 bases. V dropped 0 bases and J dropped 3; count of bases not matched to a gene: 8. CDR3 size: 18 residues. Germline assignment: CDR1 ENHRY and CDR2 SYGVKD. CDR3 loop: CAISESIFGLAGVYEQYF. CDR3 DNA sequence: TGTGCCATCAGTGAGTCGATCTTCGGACTAGCGGGAGTCTACGAGCAGTACTTC.

This rearrangement joins TRBV11-2 to TRBJ2-5, with TRBD2 identical over 7 bases. J was trimmed by 0 bases and V by 1 base; bases with no gene match: 17. CDR3 length: 20 amino acids. The germline CDR1 and CDR2 sequences are SGHAT and FQNNGV. The CDR3 protein is CASSLVPLSSGGGDQETQYF. As DNA, the CDR3 is TGTGCCAGCAGCTTAGTCCCGCTTTCGTCGGGCGGGGGAGACCAAGAGACCCAGTACTTC. Full variable domain (remainder filled in from reference TRBV11-2 and TRBJ2-5): EAGVAQSPRYKIIEKRQSVAFWCNPISGHATLYWYQQILGQGPKLLIQFQNNGVVDDSQLPKDRFSAERLKGVDSTLKIQPAKLEDSAVYLCASSLVPLSSGGGDQETQYFGPGTRLLVL.

This chain links TRBV28 with TRBJ2-2, with no clear D. V lost 1 base and J lost 1, with 10 bases in between. From germline, CDR1 is MDHEN and CDR2 SYDVKM. The CDR3 extends over 16 amino acids. CDR3 bases: TGTGCCAGCAGTTTATTACACCCCCGGAACACCGGGGAGCTGTTTTTT. Translated: CASSLLHPRNTGELFF. Using reference TRBV28 and TRBJ2-2 for the parts outside the CDR3, the full variable domain is DVKVTQSSRYLVKRTGEKVFLECVQDMDHENMFWYRQDPGLGLRLIYFSYDVKMKEKGDIPEGYSVSREKKERFSLILESASTNQTSMYLCASSLLHPRNTGELFFGEGSRLTVL.

The sample holds many counts of this clonotype. The chain joins TRBV6-5 to TRBJ2-4; the D gene could be TRBD1 or TRBD2 (5 bases each). Germline V gives CDR1 MNHEY, CDR2 SVGAGI. Trimming cost V 3 bases and J 5 bases, with 11 bases left between them. This CDR3 is 14 amino acids long. The CDR3 spells CASSYSMGQNIQYF. CDR3 in DNA: TGTGCCAGCAGTTATTCGATGGGACAAAACATTCAGTACTTC.

This clonotype came up many times. The gene calls are TRBV12-5 and TRBJ2-5; the match to TRBD2 covers 8 bases. Germline CDR1 is LGHNT and CDR2 is FRNRAP. The CDR3 has 14 amino acids. V lost 6 bases, J lost 3 bases, and 6 bases stayed unmatched. CDR3 region: CASGPLSGEETQYF. The CDR3 DNA is TGTGCTAGTGGCCCACTTAGCGGGGAAGAGACCCAGTACTTC.

V and J are TRBV12-3 or TRBV12-4 and TRBJ2-5; no definite D call. This CDR3 has 13 amino acids. V was pared by 2 bases and J by 2 bases, with 6 bases between. The CDR3 nucleotides read TGTGCCAGCAGTTTACGGCTGCAAGAGACCCAGTACTTC. Translating gives CASSLRLQETQYF.

The DNA for the CDR3 is TGCGCCAGCAGTGAGCAGGACGGGCAGCCCCAGCATTTT. Its translation is CASSEQDGQPQHF. The chain combines TRBV10-1 with TRBJ1-5; D is undetermined. This CDR3 comprises 13 residues. Trimming cost V 2 bases and J 7 bases, with 9 bases left between them. Germline CDR1 WNHNN, CDR2 SYGVQD (reference sequence).